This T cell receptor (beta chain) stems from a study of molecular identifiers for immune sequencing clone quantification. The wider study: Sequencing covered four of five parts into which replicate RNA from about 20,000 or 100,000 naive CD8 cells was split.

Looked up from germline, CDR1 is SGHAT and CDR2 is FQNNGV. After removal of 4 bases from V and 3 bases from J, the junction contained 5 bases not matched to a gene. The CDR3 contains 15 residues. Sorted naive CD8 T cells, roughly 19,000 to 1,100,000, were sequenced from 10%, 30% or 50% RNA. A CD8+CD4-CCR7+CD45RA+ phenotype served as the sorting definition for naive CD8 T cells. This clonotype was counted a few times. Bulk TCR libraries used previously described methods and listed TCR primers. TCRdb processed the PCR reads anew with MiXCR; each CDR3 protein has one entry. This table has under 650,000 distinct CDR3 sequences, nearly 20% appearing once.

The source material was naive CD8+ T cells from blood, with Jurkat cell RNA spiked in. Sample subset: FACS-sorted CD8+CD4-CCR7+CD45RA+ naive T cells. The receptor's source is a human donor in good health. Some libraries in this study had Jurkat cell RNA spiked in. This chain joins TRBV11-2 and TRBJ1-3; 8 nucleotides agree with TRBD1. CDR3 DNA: TGTGCCAGCAGCTCCGGACAGGGTAGTGGAAACACCATATATTTT. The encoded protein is CASSSGQGSGNTIYF.